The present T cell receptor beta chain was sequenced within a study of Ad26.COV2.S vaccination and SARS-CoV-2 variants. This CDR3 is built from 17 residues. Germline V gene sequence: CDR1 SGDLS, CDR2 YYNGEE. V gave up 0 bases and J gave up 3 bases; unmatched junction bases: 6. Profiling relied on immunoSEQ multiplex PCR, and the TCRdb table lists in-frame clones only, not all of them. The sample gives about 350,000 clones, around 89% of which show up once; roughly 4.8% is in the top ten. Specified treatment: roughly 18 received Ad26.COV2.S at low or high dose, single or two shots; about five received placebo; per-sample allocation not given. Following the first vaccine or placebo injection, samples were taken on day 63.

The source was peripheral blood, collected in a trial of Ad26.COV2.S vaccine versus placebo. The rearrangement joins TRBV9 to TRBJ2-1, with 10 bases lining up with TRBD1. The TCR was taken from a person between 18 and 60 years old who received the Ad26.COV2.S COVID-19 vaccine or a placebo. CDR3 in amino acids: CASSVEAGTGDYNEQFF. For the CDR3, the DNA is TGTGCCAGCAGCGTAGAGGCCGGGACAGGGGACTACAATGAGCAGTTCTTC.